This T cell receptor (beta chain) was identified in a study of blood T cells in healthy people across ages. Trimming took off 0 bases at V and 1 base at J, with 13 bases between the two ends. CDR3 size: 18 residues. Germline CDR1 reads ENHRY; CDR2 reads SYGVKD. Study conclusions and caveats: Among long-lived donors, naive CD4+ cells were more numerous and diversity higher than in aged donors.

It was with a sample-barcoded 5' primer and a J-beta primer mix that a second PCR of about 6 to 12 cycles was run. TCRdb re-called the 5' RACE reads through MiXCR, storing one row per CDR3 protein. The sample consists of over 1,500,000 distinct CDR3 sequences, approximately 39% of them appearing once. This clonotype has just a few counts. As yet, its antigen is unknown. Each donor was a healthy Caucasian individual from Russia, aged 6 to 90. Total RNA, at least 6 micrograms per sample, was extracted from PBMCs. This receptor was taken from a human donor in good health. Sequences were obtained from blood. The chain links TRBV10-3 to TRBJ2-6, with D hard to call. The CDR3 is CAISESGGRLSGANVLTF. The CDR3 DNA follows: TGTGCCATCAGTGAGTCCGGTGGCAGACTTTCTGGGGCCAACGTCCTGACTTTC.